This TCR beta chain was retrieved from a study of human thymus T cells. CDR3 length equals 17 residues. Trimming removed 4 bases from V and 4 bases from J; junction bases left unmatched: 11. The germline gives CDR1 SGHRS, CDR2 YFSETQ. Study-wide results and limits: There appeared to be biased usage of V and J genes in thymic and blood repertoires.

Comment on this clone: As yet, its antigen is unknown.

Donors were healthy Finnish infants having corrective surgery for congenital heart defects. Only four of the eight donors provided an approximately 0.5-1 mL blood sample. Assay: immunoSEQ multiplex PCR; the TCRdb copy retains only in-frame clones and omits some. The sample consists of tens of thousands of clones, nearly 95% of them appearing once. V usage is TRBV5-1 and J usage is TRBJ2-1; 10 positions agree with TRBD1. This clonotype was sampled from a boy under three years old with a congenital heart defect but otherwise immunologically healthy. Source material: blood. CDR3 bases: TGCGCCAGCAGCCCGCAACCCGGGACAGGGGTTTACAATGAGCAGTTCTTC. Translation gives CASSPQPGTGVYNEQFF.